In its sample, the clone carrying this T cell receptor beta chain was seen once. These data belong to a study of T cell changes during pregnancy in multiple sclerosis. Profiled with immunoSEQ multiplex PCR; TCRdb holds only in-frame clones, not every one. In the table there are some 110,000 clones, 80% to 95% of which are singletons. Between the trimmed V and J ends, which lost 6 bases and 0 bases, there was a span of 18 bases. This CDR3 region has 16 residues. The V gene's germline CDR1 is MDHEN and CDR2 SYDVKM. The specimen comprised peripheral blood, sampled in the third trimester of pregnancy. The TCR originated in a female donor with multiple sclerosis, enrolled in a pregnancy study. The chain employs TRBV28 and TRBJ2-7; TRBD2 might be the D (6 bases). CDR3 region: CASSLPLAAVSYEQYF. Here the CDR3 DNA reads TGTGCCAGCAGCTTACCTTTAGCGGCAGTCTCCTACGAGCAGTACTTC.